This is a list of T cell receptor beta chains from one sample in a study of cytomegalovirus exposure and HLA in healthy donors. Produced via immunoSEQ multiplex PCR; TCRdb's table is partial and in-frame only. The data show more than 150,000 clones, around 83% seen once. The sequencing sample was made of PBMCs. Receptor source: a girl aged 2-10 years in good health and CMV-seropositive. The CDR3 runs from the conserved cysteine through the conserved F or W. The D gene is left open where the match is weak. A clone size is listed for some rows: how often the clone was seen (once, few, many), or a class if it is expanded.

v_call	j_call	d_call	clone_size	cdr3_nt	cdr3_aa
TRBV6-5	TRBJ2-5	TRBD2	once	TGTGCCAGCAGTTATGGGAGGGTGAGGGAGCAGTACTTC	CASSYGRVREQYF
TRBV6-1	TRBJ1-2	NA	NA	TGTGCCAGCAGTGAGGTTCTTGCGGGCTATGGCTACACCTTC	CASSEVLAGYGYTF
TRBV5-6	TRBJ1-3	NA	NA	TGTGCCAGCAGCTTGGGGCCTGCCTCTCTGTCTGGAAACACCATATATTTT	CASSLGPASLSGNTIYF
TRBV7-9	TRBJ1-4	NA	NA	TGTGCCAGCAGCCTAATTGACGGGAATGAAAAACTGTTTTTT	CASSLIDGNEKLFF
TRBV5-1	TRBJ2-7	TRBD2	NA	TGCGCCAGCAGCGATCGGATTACTAGCGGGAGACTCTACGAGCAGTACTTC	CASSDRITSGRLYEQYF
TRBV4-1	TRBJ2-2	NA	NA	TGCGCCAGCAGCCAAGTCGGCGGGACGAACACCGGGGAGCTGTTTTTT	CASSQVGGTNTGELFF
TRBV1	TRBJ1-3	NA	NA	TGCACCAGCAGCCAAGAGAGGACAGCCATCCGCCTCTCTGGAAACACCATATATTTT	CTSSQERTAIRLSGNTIYF
TRBV7-9	TRBJ1-2	NA	NA	TGTGCCCTTGGGGGGGATTATGGCTACACCTTC	CALGGDYGYTF
TRBV27	TRBJ2-1	NA	NA	TGTGCCAGCAGCCCCCAGGGGCGCACGAACAATGAGCAGTTCTTC	CASSPQGRTNNEQFF
TRBV14	TRBJ2-1	NA	NA	TGTGCCAGCAGCCACCGACTAGTAATTAATGAGCAGTTCTTC	CASSHRLVINEQFF
TRBV6-1	TRBJ2-7	NA	few	TGTGCCAGCAGTGAATTAACAGCAGCCTACGAGCAGTACTTC	CASSELTAAYEQYF
TRBV4-2	TRBJ2-1	NA	NA	TGTGCCAGCAGCCAATACCCGGGACTGTTCGTCTTC	CASSQYPGLFVF
TRBV28	TRBJ1-5	NA	once	TGTGCCAGCAGCCAGGTCGAAAGGTTAAAGCCCCAGCATTTT	CASSQVERLKPQHF
TRBV29-1	TRBJ1-2	NA	NA	TGCAGCGCTTTGGGGGGAGCCCCGAACTATGGCTACACCTTC	CSALGGAPNYGYTF
TRBV13	TRBJ1-1	NA	few	TGTGCCAGCAGGGGACCCGGGACAAGGAACACTGAAGCTTTCTTT	CASRGPGTRNTEAFF
TRBV27	TRBJ2-3	NA	NA	TGTGCCAGCAGTTTGGTTAGCCCGGGTCCAGATACGCAGTATTTT	CASSLVSPGPDTQYF
TRBV4-1	TRBJ1-6	NA	NA	TGCGCCAGCAGCCAAGATTGGCAGGGCCCGAATTCACCCCTCCACTTT	CASSQDWQGPNSPLHF
TRBV4-2	TRBJ1-5	NA	NA	TGTGCCAGCAGCCAAGGACAGCCCAATCAGCCCCAGCATTTT	CASSQGQPNQPQHF